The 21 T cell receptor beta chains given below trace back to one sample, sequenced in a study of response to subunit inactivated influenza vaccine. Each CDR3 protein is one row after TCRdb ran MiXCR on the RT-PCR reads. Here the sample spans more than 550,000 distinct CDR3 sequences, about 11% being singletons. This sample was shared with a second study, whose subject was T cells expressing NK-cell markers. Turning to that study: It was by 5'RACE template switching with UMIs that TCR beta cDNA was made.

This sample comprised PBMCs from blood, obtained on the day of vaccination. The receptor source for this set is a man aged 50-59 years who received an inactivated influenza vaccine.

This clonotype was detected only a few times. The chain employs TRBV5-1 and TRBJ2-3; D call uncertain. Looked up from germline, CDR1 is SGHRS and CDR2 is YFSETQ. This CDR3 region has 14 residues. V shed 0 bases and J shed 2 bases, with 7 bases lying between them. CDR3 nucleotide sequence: TGCGCCAGCAGCTTGGCCCTAGACACAGATACGCAGTATTTT. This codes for CASSLALDTDTQYF.

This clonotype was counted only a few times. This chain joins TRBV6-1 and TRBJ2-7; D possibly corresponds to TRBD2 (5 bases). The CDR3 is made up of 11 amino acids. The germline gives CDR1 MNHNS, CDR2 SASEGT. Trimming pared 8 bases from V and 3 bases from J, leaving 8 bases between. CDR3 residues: CASRGFYEQYF. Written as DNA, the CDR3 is TGTGCCAGCCGCGGGTTCTACGAGCAGTACTTC.

CDR3 region: CASSPDRGPYNEQFF. The CDR3 DNA reads as TGTGCCAGCAGTCCGGACAGGGGGCCCTACAATGAGCAGTTCTTC. The chain couples TRBV12-3 or TRBV12-4 to TRBJ2-1; 11 nucleotides line up with TRBD1. V shed 5 bases and J 2 bases; nucleotides not matched to a gene: 2. This CDR3 comprises 15 residues.

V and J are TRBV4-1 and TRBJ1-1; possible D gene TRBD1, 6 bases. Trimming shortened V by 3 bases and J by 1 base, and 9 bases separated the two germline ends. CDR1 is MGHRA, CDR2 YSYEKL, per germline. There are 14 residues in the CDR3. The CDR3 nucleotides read TGCGCCAGCAGCCAGGGGGCACGGAACACTGAAGCTTTCTTT. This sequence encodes CASSQGARNTEAFF.

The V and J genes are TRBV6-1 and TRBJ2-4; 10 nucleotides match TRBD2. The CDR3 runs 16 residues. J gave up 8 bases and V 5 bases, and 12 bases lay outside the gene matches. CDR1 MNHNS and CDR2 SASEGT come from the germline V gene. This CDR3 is CASSPRIAGGSHIQYF. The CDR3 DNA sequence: TGTGCCAGCAGTCCCCGGATAGCGGGAGGATCCCACATTCAGTACTTC.

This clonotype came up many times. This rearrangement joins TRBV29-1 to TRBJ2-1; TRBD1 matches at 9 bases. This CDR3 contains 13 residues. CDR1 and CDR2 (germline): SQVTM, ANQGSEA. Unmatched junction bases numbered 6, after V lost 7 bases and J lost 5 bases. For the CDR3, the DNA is TGCAGCGCCAGACAGGGGGGCAACAATGAGCAGTTCTTC. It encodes CSARQGGNNEQFF.

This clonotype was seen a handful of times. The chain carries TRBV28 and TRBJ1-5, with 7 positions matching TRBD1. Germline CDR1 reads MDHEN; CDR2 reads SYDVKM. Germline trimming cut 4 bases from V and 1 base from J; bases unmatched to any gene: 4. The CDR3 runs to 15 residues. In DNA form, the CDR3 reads TGTGCCAGCAGTTCACCGGGACAGAGCAATCAGCCCCAGCATTTT. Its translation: CASSSPGQSNQPQHF.

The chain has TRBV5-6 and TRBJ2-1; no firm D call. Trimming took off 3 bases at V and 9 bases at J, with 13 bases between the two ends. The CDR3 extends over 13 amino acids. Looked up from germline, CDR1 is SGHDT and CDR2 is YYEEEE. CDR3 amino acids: CASSSGARTEQFF. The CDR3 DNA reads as TGTGCCAGCAGCTCCGGAGCTCGAACTGAGCAGTTCTTC.

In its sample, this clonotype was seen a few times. This CDR3 is CAIYSGTEAFF. The CDR3 DNA follows: TGTGCCATCTACTCTGGCACTGAAGCTTTCTTT. The rearrangement joins TRBV10-3 to TRBJ1-1; D gene ambiguous. The CDR3 extends over 11 amino acids. Germline values: CDR1 ENHRY, CDR2 SYGVKD. Between the trimmed V and J ends, which lost 8 bases and 4 bases, there was a span of 8 bases.

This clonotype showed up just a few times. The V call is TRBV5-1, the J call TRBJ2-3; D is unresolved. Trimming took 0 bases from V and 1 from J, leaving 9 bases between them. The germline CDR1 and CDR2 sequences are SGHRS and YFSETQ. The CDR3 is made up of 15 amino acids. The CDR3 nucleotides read TGCGCCAGCAGCTTGGGAGGATGGGGCACAGATACGCAGTATTTT. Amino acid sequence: CASSLGGWGTDTQYF.

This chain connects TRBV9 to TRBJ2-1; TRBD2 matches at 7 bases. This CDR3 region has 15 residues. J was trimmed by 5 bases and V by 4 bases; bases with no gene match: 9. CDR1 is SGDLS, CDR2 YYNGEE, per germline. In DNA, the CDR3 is TGTGCCAGCAGCAAACCGACTAGCCCGGACAATGAGCAGTTCTTC. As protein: CASSKPTSPDNEQFF.

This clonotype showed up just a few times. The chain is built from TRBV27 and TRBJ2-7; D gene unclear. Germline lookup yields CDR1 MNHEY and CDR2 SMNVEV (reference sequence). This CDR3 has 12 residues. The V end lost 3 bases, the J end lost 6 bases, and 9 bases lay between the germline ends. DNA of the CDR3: TGTGCCAGCAGTTTCCTAGAAAGCGAGCAGTACTTC. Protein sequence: CASSFLESEQYF.

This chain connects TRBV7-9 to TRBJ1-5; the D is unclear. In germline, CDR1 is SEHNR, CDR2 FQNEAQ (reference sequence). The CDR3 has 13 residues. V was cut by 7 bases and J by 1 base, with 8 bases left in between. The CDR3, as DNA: TGTGCCAGCAACTCCGGGAGCAATCAGCCCCAGCATTTT. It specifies CASNSGSNQPQHF.

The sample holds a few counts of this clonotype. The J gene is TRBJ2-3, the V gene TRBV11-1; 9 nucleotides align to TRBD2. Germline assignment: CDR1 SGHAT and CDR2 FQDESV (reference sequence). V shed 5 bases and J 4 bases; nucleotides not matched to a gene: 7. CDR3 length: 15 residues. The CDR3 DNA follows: TGTGCCAGCAGCCAACCGGGACTAGCAGCAGATACGCAGTATTTT. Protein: CASSQPGLAADTQYF.

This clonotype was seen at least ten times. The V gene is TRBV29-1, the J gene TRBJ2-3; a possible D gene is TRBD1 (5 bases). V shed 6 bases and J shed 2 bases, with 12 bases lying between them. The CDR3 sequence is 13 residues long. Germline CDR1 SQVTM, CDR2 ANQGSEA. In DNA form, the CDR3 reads TGCAGCGTCGTGGGGCAGACCACAGATACGCAGTATTTT. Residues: CSVVGQTTDTQYF.

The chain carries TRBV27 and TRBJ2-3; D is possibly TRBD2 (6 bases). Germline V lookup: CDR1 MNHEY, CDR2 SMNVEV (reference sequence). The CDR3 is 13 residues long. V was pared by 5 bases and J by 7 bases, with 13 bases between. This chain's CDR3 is CASSIGRRNTQYF. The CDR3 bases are TGTGCCAGCAGTATCGGGAGAAGAAATACGCAGTATTTT.

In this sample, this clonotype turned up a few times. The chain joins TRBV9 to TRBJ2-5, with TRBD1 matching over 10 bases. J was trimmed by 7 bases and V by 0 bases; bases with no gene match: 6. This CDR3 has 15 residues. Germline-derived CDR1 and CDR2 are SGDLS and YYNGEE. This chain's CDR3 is CASSVGQGASGTQYF. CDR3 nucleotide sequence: TGTGCCAGCAGCGTAGGACAGGGGGCAAGTGGGACCCAGTACTTC.

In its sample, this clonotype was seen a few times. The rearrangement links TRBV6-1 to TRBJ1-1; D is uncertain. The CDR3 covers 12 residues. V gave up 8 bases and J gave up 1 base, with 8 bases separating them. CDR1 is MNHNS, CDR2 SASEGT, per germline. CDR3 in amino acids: CASVLRNTEAFF. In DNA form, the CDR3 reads TGTGCCAGCGTACTCCGGAACACTGAAGCTTTCTTT.

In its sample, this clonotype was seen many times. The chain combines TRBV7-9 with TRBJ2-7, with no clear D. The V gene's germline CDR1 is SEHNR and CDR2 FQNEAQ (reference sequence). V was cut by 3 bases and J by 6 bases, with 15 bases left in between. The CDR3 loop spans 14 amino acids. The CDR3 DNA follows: TGTGCCAGCAGCTTGGAGTTAACCTTGGGCGAGCAGTACTTC. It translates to CASSLELTLGEQYF.

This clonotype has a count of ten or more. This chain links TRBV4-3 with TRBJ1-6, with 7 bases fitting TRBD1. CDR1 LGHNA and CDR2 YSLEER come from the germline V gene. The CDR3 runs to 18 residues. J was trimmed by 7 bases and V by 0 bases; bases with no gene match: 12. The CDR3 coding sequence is TGCGCCAGCAGCCAAGATCGCGACAGGGAGTTTGTAAATTCACCCCTCCACTTT. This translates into CASSQDRDREFVNSPLHF.

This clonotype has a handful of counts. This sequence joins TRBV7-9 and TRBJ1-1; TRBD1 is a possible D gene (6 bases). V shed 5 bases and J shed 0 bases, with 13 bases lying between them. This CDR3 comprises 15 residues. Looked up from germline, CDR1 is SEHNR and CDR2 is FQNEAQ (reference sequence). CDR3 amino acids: CASSGYRELNTEAFF. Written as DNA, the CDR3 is TGTGCCAGCAGCGGATACAGGGAACTGAACACTGAAGCTTTCTTT.